The T cell receptor (beta chain) under discussion was sequenced for a study of preoperative IRX-2 immunotherapy in early breast cancer. The CDR3 loop spans 15 amino acids. The V gene's germline CDR1 is MNHGY and CDR2 SAAAGT. V dropped 6 bases and J dropped 6; count of bases not matched to a gene: 4. Treatment here: preoperative locoregional IRX-2 cytokine immunotherapy. This phase Ib study tested locoregional IRX-2 cytokine immunotherapy given before surgery. The protocol was immunoSEQ multiplex PCR, while the TCRdb copy is restricted to in-frame clones and leaves out a portion. Of 40,000 to 45,000 clones in the sample, approximately 80% were seen once.

The chain uses TRBV6-8 and TRBJ2-2, with 13 bases lining up with TRBD2. This specimen was tumor tissue, taken after IRX-2 immunotherapy. This receptor was identified in a human donor with breast cancer. CDR3 amino acids: CASSITSGRAGELFF. CDR3 DNA: TGTGCCAGCAGCATTACTAGCGGGAGGGCCGGGGAGCTGTTTTTT.